Below, one TCR beta chain is given with its context. The sample comes from a study of shared T cell receptors in the human thymus. V was clipped by 2 bases and J by 4 bases, with 11 bases between them. This CDR3 has 15 residues. The germline CDR1 and CDR2 sequences are MGHDK and SYGVNS. The repertoire was sequenced with immunoSEQ multiplex PCR; TCRdb's copy has only in-frame clones and lacks some. The table records 500,000 to 750,000 clones, 88% of them present only once. The same sample was also used in a study of human thymus T cells. From that second work: Infants served as donors; they were healthy and Finnish and were having corrective surgery for congenital heart defects. Thymic repertoires from unrelated individuals overlapped highly, related research reported.

The sequencing sample was made of thymocytes. V gene TRBV25-1 combines with J gene TRBJ2-2; maybe TRBD1 (5 bases). The sequence was collected from a boy younger than two with a congenital heart defect. Here the CDR3 DNA reads TGTGCCAGCAGTGAAGGGGCCTCGGGCACCGGGGAGCTGTTTTTT. Its translation is CASSEGASGTGELFF. Combining the CDR3 with reference TRBV25-1 and TRBJ2-2 gives the whole variable domain EADIYQTPRYLVIGTGKKITLECSQTMGHDKMYWYQQDPGMELHLIHYSYGVNSTEKGDLSSESTVSRIRTEHFPLTLESARPSHTSQYLCASSEGASGTGELFFGEGSRLTVL.